What follows are 31 T cell receptor beta chains derived from one specimen sequenced in a study of blood T cell repertoires in COVID-19. Sequenced by immunoSEQ multiplex PCR; TCRdb stores in-frame clones only, minus some. This table has about 200,000 clones, 86% appearing once. What was sequenced was peripheral blood. The origin of the receptors is a woman in her seventies with acute or convalescent COVID-19.

The chain couples TRBV1 to TRBJ2-4; TRBD2, the table's D call, lacks a check against the DNA. TRBV1 is assigned pseudogene status. This CDR3 contains 17 residues. CDR3 region: CTSSHPGGAGVLYIQYF. The CDR3 DNA is TGCACCAGCAGCCACCCTGGGGGAGCGGGAGTCTTATACATTCAGTACTTC.

The V and J genes are TRBV2 and TRBJ1-2; maybe TRBD1 (6 bases). The CDR3 totals 13 residues. Looked up from germline, CDR1 is SNHLY and CDR2 is FYNNEI. V was clipped by 11 bases and J by 6 bases, with 19 bases between them. CDR3 in amino acids: CAAVYREGDGYTF. The CDR3 bases are TGTGCCGCAGTGTACAGGGAAGGGGATGGCTACACCTTC. The entire variable domain, with the rest obtained from reference TRBV2 and TRBJ1-2, is as follows: EPEVTQTPSHQVTQMGQEVILRCVPISNHLYFYWYRQILGQKVEFLVSFYNNEISEKSEIFDDQFSVERPDGSNFTLKIRSTKLEDSAMYFCAAVYREGDGYTFGSGTRLTVV.

The CDR3 region has the DNA TGTGCCAGCAGCTTAGAGGGGGCCTGGGCTTTCTTT. It specifies CASSLEGAWAFF. The chain employs TRBV7-2 and TRBJ1-1; 7 bases are shared with TRBD1. CDR3 length: 12 amino acids. V shed 1 base, J shed 11 bases, and the junction held 4 bases outside the gene matches. Germline V lookup: CDR1 SGHTA, CDR2 FQGNSA.

The chain combines TRBV5-1 with TRBJ2-7, with D tentatively TRBD2 (6 bases). The CDR3 has 15 residues. V gave up 0 bases and J gave up 5 bases, with 15 bases separating them. CDR1 is SGHRS, CDR2 YFSETQ, per germline. CDR3 in amino acids: CASSLAFGGTNEQYF. The CDR3 nucleotides are TGCGCCAGCAGCTTGGCCTTCGGAGGGACGAACGAGCAGTACTTC. Full variable domain (remainder filled in from reference TRBV5-1 and TRBJ2-7): KAGVTQTPRYLIKTRGQQVTLSCSPISGHRSVSWYQQTPGQGLQFLFEYFSETQRNKGNFPGRFSGRQFSNSRSEMNVSTLELGDSALYLCASSLAFGGTNEQYFGPGTRLTVT.

The chain couples TRBV5-1 to TRBJ2-1; 10 bases agree with TRBD2. The junction had 5 bases not matched to a gene; V was cut back by 0 bases and J by 2 bases. Per the germline V gene, CDR1 is SGHRS and CDR2 is YFSETQ. There are 17 residues in the CDR3. The CDR3 bases are TGCGCCAGCAGCTTGGGGTCTAGCGGGAGAGCCTACAATGAGCAGTTCTTC. Residues: CASSLGSSGRAYNEQFF.

The CDR3 loop reads CASSEARTGRSGTEAFF. The CDR3 coding sequence is TGTGCCAGCAGTGAAGCGCGGACAGGGAGGTCTGGCACTGAAGCTTTCTTT. The chain carries TRBV6-1 and TRBJ1-1, with TRBD1 matching 8 bases. The trim removed 0 bases at V and 4 bases at J, leaving 10 bases unmatched. The germline V gene has CDR1 MNHNS and CDR2 SASEGT. The CDR3 contains 17 residues.

The chain has TRBV19 and TRBJ1-3; D perhaps matches TRBD1 (6 bases). CDR1 is LNHDA, CDR2 SQIVND, per germline (reference sequence). This CDR3 comprises 16 residues. The V end lost 5 bases, the J end lost 4 bases, and 18 bases lay between the germline ends. CDR3 residues: CASSAGQTIIGNTIYF. CDR3 nucleotides: TGTGCCAGTAGTGCTGGACAGACGATCATCGGAAACACCATATATTTT.

The chain carries TRBV4-1 and TRBJ2-5; possible D gene TRBD2, 7 bases. Trimming pared 0 bases from V and 1 base from J, leaving 12 bases between. Germline-derived CDR1 and CDR2 are MGHRA and YSYEKL. The CDR3 spans 16 residues. The CDR3 reads CASSQEWRGPQETQYF. The CDR3 coding sequence is TGCGCCAGCAGCCAAGAGTGGCGGGGGCCCCAAGAGACCCAGTACTTC.

V and J are TRBV5-6 and TRBJ2-7, with D unclear. The CDR3 covers 15 residues. V lost 0 bases, J lost 3 bases, and 13 bases lay in between. The V gene's germline CDR1 is SGHDT and CDR2 YYEEEE. CDR3 in amino acids: CASSLVTEPHYEQYF. CDR3 in DNA: TGTGCCAGCAGCTTGGTGACGGAGCCCCACTACGAGCAGTACTTC.

The V gene is TRBV11-2, the J gene TRBJ1-2; the D gene is possibly TRBD1 (5 bases). The CDR3 runs to 13 residues. V was clipped by 5 bases and J by 6 bases, with 13 bases between them. CDR1 and CDR2 from the germline V gene are SGHAT and FQNNGV. CDR3 residues: CASSKTGWDGYTF. The DNA of the CDR3 is TGTGCCAGCAGCAAAACAGGATGGGATGGCTACACCTTC. Filled out from reference TRBV11-2 and TRBJ1-2, the complete variable domain reads EAGVAQSPRYKIIEKRQSVAFWCNPISGHATLYWYQQILGQGPKLLIQFQNNGVVDDSQLPKDRFSAERLKGVDSTLKIQPAKLEDSAVYLCASSKTGWDGYTFGSGTRLTVV.

This clone appeared a few times. J is TRBJ1-2 and V is TRBV9, with 10 positions matching TRBD1. From germline, CDR1 is SGDLS and CDR2 YYNGEE. With V trimmed by 4 bases and J by 7 bases, 10 bases remained unmatched. This CDR3 spans 15 amino acids. CDR3 sequence reads: CASSTQTGGAGGYTF. The CDR3 nucleotides are TGTGCCAGCAGCACTCAGACAGGGGGCGCGGGTGGCTACACCTTC.

This clone has only one observation. CDR3 DNA: TGTGCCAGCAGCCCCCCGACAGGTTTGCTTCAGCCCCAGCATTTT. It encodes CASSPPTGLLQPQHF. The chain employs TRBV2 and TRBJ1-5; D is perhaps TRBD1 (6 bases). V was pared by 6 bases and J by 6 bases, with 18 bases between. Per the germline V gene, CDR1 is SNHLY and CDR2 is FYNNEI. CDR3 length: 15 amino acids.

This clone was found once. The chain joins TRBV9 to TRBJ1-2; no reliable D call. From germline, CDR1 is SGDLS and CDR2 YYNGEE. The CDR3 extends over 15 amino acids. Trimming took 0 bases from V and 4 from J, leaving 13 bases between them. In nucleotides, the CDR3 is TGTGCCAGCAGCGTAGGCGGCGTAGCTGGCTATGGCTACACCTTC. Translation gives CASSVGGVAGYGYTF.

The chain joins TRBV28 to TRBJ2-1, with D unresolved. The CDR3 length is 15 residues. Germline CDR1 is MDHEN and CDR2 is SYDVKM. The V end lost 5 bases, the J end lost 0 bases, and 11 bases lay between the germline ends. The CDR3 sequence is CASSLRPFSYNEQFF. DNA for the CDR3: TGTGCCAGCAGTCTCAGGCCCTTCTCCTACAATGAGCAGTTCTTC.

The chain is built from TRBV28 and TRBJ2-5; 8 bases are shared with TRBD2. V shed 2 bases and J 4 bases; nucleotides not matched to a gene: 6. The CDR3 runs to 15 residues. Germline V gene data show CDR1 as MDHEN and CDR2 as SYDVKM. DNA for the CDR3: TGTGCCAGCAGTTTAGGAGCGGGAGTTGTAGAGACCCAGTACTTC. Its protein is CASSLGAGVVETQYF.

In its sample, this clone was seen a few times. The CDR3 DNA reads TGTGCCAGCAGTCCCCCTTCGACAGGGCTTTATAGCAATCAGCCCCAGCATTTT. Protein product: CASSPPSTGLYSNQPQHF. The rearrangement uses TRBV28 and TRBJ1-5, with 7 bases that match TRBD1. From germline, CDR1 is MDHEN and CDR2 SYDVKM. The ends lost 5 bases at V and 0 bases at J; junction bases unmatched: 13. The CDR3 consists of 18 residues.

This clone was recorded a few times. This CDR3 reads CASSPNGNEQFF. The CDR3 DNA reads TGCGCCAGCAGCCCCAACGGCAATGAGCAGTTCTTC. The chain combines TRBV5-1 with TRBJ2-1; no clear D gene. Germline V lookup: CDR1 SGHRS, CDR2 YFSETQ. CDR3 length: 12 amino acids. Trimming took 4 bases from V and 6 from J, leaving 8 bases between them. The full variable domain, completed using reference TRBV5-1 and TRBJ2-1, is KAGVTQTPRYLIKTRGQQVTLSCSPISGHRSVSWYQQTPGQGLQFLFEYFSETQRNKGNFPGRFSGRQFSNSRSEMNVSTLELGDSALYLCASSPNGNEQFFGPGTRLTVL.

The genes are TRBV19 and TRBJ1-2; 8 bases match TRBD1. The CDR3 sequence is 16 residues long. With V trimmed by 8 bases and J by 8 bases, 19 bases remained unmatched. Germline CDR1 and CDR2: LNHDA and SQIVND (reference sequence). The DNA for the CDR3 is TGTGCCAGTTATGGGGAGCGAGGCAGGGGGCTCGGGGGCTACACCTTC. Translating it yields CASYGERGRGLGGYTF.

The V gene is TRBV2, the J gene TRBJ2-5; D is unresolved. This CDR3 region has 14 residues. V lost 7 bases and J lost 3, with 15 bases in between. Germline CDR1 is SNHLY and CDR2 is FYNNEI. The DNA of the CDR3 is TGTGCCAGCACCCCAGTTAGACTGGAAGAGACCCAGTACTTC. Its protein is CASTPVRLEETQYF. Together with reference TRBV2 and TRBJ2-5, the CDR3 gives the full variable domain: EPEVTQTPSHQVTQMGQEVILRCVPISNHLYFYWYRQILGQKVEFLVSFYNNEISEKSEIFDDQFSVERPDGSNFTLKIRSTKLEDSAMYFCASTPVRLEETQYFGPGTRLLVL.

This clone was seen a few times. The V and J genes are TRBV21-1 and TRBJ2-4; the table names TRBD2, a call not compared with the DNA. TRBV21-1 is termed a pseudogene. This CDR3 contains 14 residues. CDR3 nucleotides: TGTGCCAGCAAGTCCGGGGTAGCCAAAAACATTCAGTACTTC. It encodes CASKSGVAKNIQYF.

The rearrangement joins TRBV18 to TRBJ2-7; tentative D call: TRBD2 (5 bases). Trimming shortened V by 1 base and J by 4 bases, and 8 bases separated the two germline ends. In germline, CDR1 is KGHSH, CDR2 LQKENI. The CDR3 is 13 amino acids. The CDR3 DNA follows: TGTGCCAGCTCACCACAGAGGGATTACGAGCAGTACTTC. Its protein product is CASSPQRDYEQYF.

This chain joins TRBV7-9 and TRBJ2-5; the D gene is possibly TRBD2 (7 bases). V was pared by 3 bases and J by 4 bases, with 12 bases between. Germline V CDR1 and CDR2: SEHNR, FQNEAQ (reference sequence). The CDR3 extends over 14 amino acids. CDR3: CASSFGGRTETQYF. CDR3 nucleotide sequence: TGTGCCAGCAGCTTCGGGGGGCGCACAGAGACCCAGTACTTC.

The J gene is TRBJ2-6, the V gene TRBV18, with TRBD2 as a possible D gene (6 bases). This CDR3 contains 18 residues. Germline values: CDR1 KGHSH, CDR2 LQKENI. The germline V and J ends were trimmed by 3 bases and 0 bases, with 15 bases remaining between them. The CDR3 loop reads CASSPVTKEGSGANVLTF. The CDR3 DNA reads as TGTGCCAGCTCACCCGTGACTAAGGAGGGCTCTGGGGCCAACGTCCTGACTTTC.

The J gene is TRBJ2-3, the V gene TRBV19; TRBD2 aligns across 12 bases. V dropped 3 bases and J dropped 10; count of bases not matched to a gene: 14. The CDR3 totals 17 residues. Germline V gene lookup returns CDR1 LNHDA and CDR2 SQIVND (reference sequence). The CDR3 DNA is TGTGCCAGTAGTATGGCACTAGCGGGAGGAGGAAAAGTAGCGCAGTATTTT. It encodes CASSMALAGGGKVAQYF.

The CDR3 sequence: CASSLREGGNTEAFF. CDR3 coding DNA: TGCGCCAGCAGCCTCCGGGAAGGGGGCAACACTGAAGCTTTCTTT. This chain connects TRBV5-1 to TRBJ1-1; 7 bases line up with TRBD1. V lost 4 bases and J lost 2; bases outside the gene matches: 8. CDR3 length equals 15 residues. Germline CDR1 is SGHRS and CDR2 is YFSETQ.

This chain links TRBV7-6 with TRBJ2-3; TRBD2 matches 10 bases. CDR3 length: 17 amino acids. CDR1 is SGHVS, CDR2 FNYEAQ, per germline. V shed 1 base and J 0 bases; nucleotides not matched to a gene: 4. CDR3 bases: TGTGCCAGCAGCTTAGGGACTAGCGGATCTAGCACAGATACGCAGTATTTT. The encoded protein is CASSLGTSGSSTDTQYF.

The chain carries TRBV28 and TRBJ1-2; 7 bases match TRBD1. CDR1 is MDHEN, CDR2 SYDVKM, per germline. Trimming took 4 bases from V and 7 from J; bases not matched to a gene: 3. The CDR3 totals 12 residues. The CDR3 DNA reads TGTGCCAGCAGTTCCGACAGGGTTGGCTACACCTTC. Amino acid sequence: CASSSDRVGYTF.

The rearrangement links TRBV18 to TRBJ1-2, with 8 bases identical to TRBD1. The CDR3 is made up of 16 amino acids. Germline V gene sequence: CDR1 KGHSH, CDR2 LQKENI. The V segment lost 3 bases and the J segment 7 bases; nucleotides outside the gene matches: 13. The CDR3 DNA sequence: TGTGCCAGCTCACCCTCCGGACAGGGAAAACTCGGTGGCTACACCTTC. Translation gives CASSPSGQGKLGGYTF.

This rearrangement joins TRBV5-1 to TRBJ2-3; 8 nucleotides align to TRBD1. V was clipped by 2 bases and J by 0 bases; unmatched bases: 5. The germline V gene encodes CDR1 SGHRS and CDR2 YFSETQ. The CDR3 length is 16 residues. The CDR3 is CASSLRWTGSTDTQYF. CDR3 bases: TGCGCCAGCAGCTTAAGGTGGACAGGGAGCACAGATACGCAGTATTTT.

This clone was detected a few times. The CDR3 does not end in the conserved phenylalanine or tryptophan, so this is likely a read error. No DNA is shown, since the ends of the CDR3 on it are uncertain; the CDR3 is the one TCRdb lists. This rearrangement joins TRBV12-5 to TRBJ1-4; no check of the table's D call, TRBD1, against the DNA was made. Germline-derived CDR1 and CDR2 are LGHNT and FRNRAP. A total of 11 residues make up the CDR3, ends included. The CDR3 sequence is CASGPQDTPFG.

The chain joins TRBV7-9 to TRBJ2-1; 8 positions match TRBD1. The CDR3 is made up of 14 amino acids. V shed 1 base, J shed 7 bases, and the junction held 3 bases outside the gene matches. Germline-derived CDR1 and CDR2 are SEHNR and FQNEAQ (reference sequence). The CDR3 nucleotides read TGTGCCAGCAGCTTAGTAGGACAGGGAAATGAGCAGTTCTTC. This gives the protein CASSLVGQGNEQFF. Using reference TRBV7-9 and TRBJ2-1 for the parts outside the CDR3, the full variable domain is DTGVSQNPRHKITKRGQNVTFRCDPISEHNRLYWYRQTLGQGPEFLTYFQNEAQLEKSRLLSDRFSAERPKGSFSTLEIQRTEQGDSAMYLCASSLVGQGNEQFFGPGTRLTVL.